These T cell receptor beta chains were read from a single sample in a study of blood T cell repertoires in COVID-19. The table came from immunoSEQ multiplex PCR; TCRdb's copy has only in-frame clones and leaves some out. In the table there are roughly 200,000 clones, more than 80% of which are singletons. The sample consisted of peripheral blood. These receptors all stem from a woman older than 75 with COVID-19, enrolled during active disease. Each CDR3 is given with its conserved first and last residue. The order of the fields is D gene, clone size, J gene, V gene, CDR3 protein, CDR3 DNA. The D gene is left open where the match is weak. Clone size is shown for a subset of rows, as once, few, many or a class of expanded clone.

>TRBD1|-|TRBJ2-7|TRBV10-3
CASRGQDEQYF
TGTGCCTCCAGGGGGCAGGACGAGCAGTACTTC
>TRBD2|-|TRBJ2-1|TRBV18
CASSQRAGGPGEQFF
TGTGCCAGCTCACAAAGAGCGGGGGGGCCGGGTGAGCAGTTCTTC
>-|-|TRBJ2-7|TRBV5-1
CASSFAGDEQYF
TGCGCCAGCAGTTTCGCAGGGGACGAGCAGTACTTC
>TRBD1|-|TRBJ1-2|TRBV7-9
CASSLLSGTGGYGYTF
TGTGCCAGCAGCTTACTCTCCGGGACAGGAGGCTATGGCTACACCTTC
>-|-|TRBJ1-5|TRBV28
CASSWLIGNQPQHF
TGTGCCAGCAGTTGGCTCATCGGCAATCAGCCCCAGCATTTT
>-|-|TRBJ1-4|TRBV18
CASSLLATNEKLFF
TGTGCCAGCTCACTACTGGCAACTAATGAAAAACTGTTTTTT
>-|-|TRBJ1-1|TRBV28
CASSLRGGVGTEAFF
TGTGCCAGCAGTTTAAGGGGGGGCGTCGGCACTGAAGCTTTCTTT
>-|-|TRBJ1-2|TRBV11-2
CASSLGGRGNYGYTF
TGTGCCAGCAGCCTGGGGGGTAGGGGTAACTATGGCTACACCTTC
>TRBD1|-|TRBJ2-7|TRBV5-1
CASSPRTGKSF
TGCGCCAGCAGCCCTAGGACAGGGAAAAGCTTC
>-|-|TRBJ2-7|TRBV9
CASSGGSSPSEQYF
TGTGCCAGCAGCGGGGGCAGTTCTCCCAGCGAGCAGTACTTC
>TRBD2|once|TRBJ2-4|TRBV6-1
CASSEWRGGGKNIQYF
TGTGCCAGCAGTGAGTGGCGGGGGGGAGGCAAAAACATTCAGTACTTC
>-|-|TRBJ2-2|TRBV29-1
CSGTPGGYGTGELFF
TGCAGCGGAACCCCCGGAGGATATGGCACCGGGGAGCTGTTTTTT
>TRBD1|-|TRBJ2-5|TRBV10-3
CAIRIQGAETQYF
TGTGCCATCAGGATACAGGGGGCAGAGACCCAGTACTTC
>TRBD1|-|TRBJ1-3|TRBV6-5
CASMAGGGNTIYF
TGTGCCAGCATGGCAGGGGGTGGAAACACCATATATTTT
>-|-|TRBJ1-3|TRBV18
CASSPVGVRSGNTIYF
TGTGCCAGCTCACCGGTTGGAGTTCGCTCTGGAAACACCATATATTTT
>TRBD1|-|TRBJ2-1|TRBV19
CASNRQGRGNEQFF
TGTGCCAGTAACCGACAGGGTCGGGGCAATGAGCAGTTCTTC
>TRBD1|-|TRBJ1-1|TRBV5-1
CASSPRTGPTEAFF
TGCGCCAGCAGCCCAAGGACAGGGCCCACTGAAGCTTTCTTT
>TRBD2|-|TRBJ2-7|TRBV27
CASGREYEQYF
TGTGCCAGCGGGAGGGAGTACGAGCAGTACTTC
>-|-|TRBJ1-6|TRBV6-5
CASSYSETENSPLHF
TGTGCCAGCAGTTACTCCGAGACGGAGAATTCACCCCTCCACTTT
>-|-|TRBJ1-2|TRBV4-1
CASSQAGALLYGYTF
TGCGCCAGCAGCCAAGCAGGGGCTCTCCTCTATGGCTACACCTTC
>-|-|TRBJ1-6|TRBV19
CASTARGGNSPLHF
TGTGCCAGTACCGCCCGGGGGGGAAATTCACCCCTCCACTTT
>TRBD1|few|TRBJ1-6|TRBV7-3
CASSLRQGGVSPLHF
TGTGCCAGCAGCTTACGACAGGGTGGTGTTTCACCCCTCCACTTT
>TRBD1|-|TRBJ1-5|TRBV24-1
CATSDSGQGGDQPQHF
TGTGCCACCAGTGATTCGGGACAGGGTGGGGATCAGCCCCAGCATTTT
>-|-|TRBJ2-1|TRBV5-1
CASSLNQGPIYEQFF
TGCGCCAGCAGCTTGAATCAGGGTCCTATATATGAGCAGTTCTTC
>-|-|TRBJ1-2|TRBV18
CASSPGEYGYTF
TGTGCCAGCTCACCAGGAGAGTATGGCTACACCTTC
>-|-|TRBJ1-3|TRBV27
CASSTSRGNTIYF
TGTGCCAGCAGTACCTCACGGGGAAACACCATATATTTT
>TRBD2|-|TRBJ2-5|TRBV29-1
CSVTPGLKETQYF
TGCAGCGTAACTCCGGGACTAAAAGAGACCCAGTACTTC
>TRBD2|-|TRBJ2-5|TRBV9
CASSVGLALETQYF
TGTGCCAGCAGCGTCGGACTAGCATTGGAGACCCAGTACTTC
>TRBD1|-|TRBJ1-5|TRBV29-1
CSVGQGDDQPQHF
TGCAGCGTTGGACAGGGAGACGATCAGCCCCAGCATTTT
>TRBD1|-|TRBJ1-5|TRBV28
CASSTGTGHQPQHF
TGTGCCAGCAGTACCGGGACAGGGCATCAGCCCCAGCATTTT
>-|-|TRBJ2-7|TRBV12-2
CASRLATEGFSTGQTDEQYF
TGTGCAAGTCGCTTAGCGACAGAGGGTTTCTCGACAGGGCAGACGGACGAGCAGTACTTC
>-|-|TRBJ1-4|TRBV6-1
CASSENRADEKLFF
TGTGCCAGCAGTGAAAACAGGGCGGACGAAAAACTGTTTTTT
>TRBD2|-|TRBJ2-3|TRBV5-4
CASCLYGRGGLGRTQYF
TGTGCCAGCTGCTTGTATGGGCGGGGGGGACTAGGGCGTACGCAGTATTTT
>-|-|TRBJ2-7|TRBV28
CASTQPQGSEQYF
TGTGCCAGCACCCAACCCCAGGGGTCCGAGCAGTACTTC
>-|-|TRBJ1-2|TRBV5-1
CASSPDGGLTFYGYTF
TGCGCCAGCAGCCCAGACGGGGGGCTTACCTTCTATGGCTACACCTTC
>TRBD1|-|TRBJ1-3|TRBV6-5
CASSYGGTGGNTIYF
TGTGCCAGCAGTTACGGAGGGACAGGCGGAAACACCATATATTTT
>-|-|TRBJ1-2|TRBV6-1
CASSEWGGGYGYTF
TGTGCCAGCAGTGAATGGGGAGGGGGCTATGGCTACACCTTC